This is a list of T cell receptor beta chains from one sample in a study of blood T cell repertoires in COVID-19. Produced via immunoSEQ multiplex PCR; TCRdb's table is partial and in-frame only. Of some 100,000 clones in the sample, about 86% are singletons; the top ten hold approximately 5.3%. The specimen sequenced was peripheral blood. Receptor source: a human donor in a cohort sampled during active COVID-19. Both conserved end residues are part of each CDR3. A D gene is named only where the DNA matches it firmly. A row's size may be missing; if present it is once, few, many or a size class.

once	TRBJ1-6	15	TRBV9	-	CASSAQSGLNSPLHF	TGTGCCAGCAGCGCCCAGTCAGGGTTGAATTCACCCCTCCACTTT
-	TRBJ2-1	16	TRBV6-2/TRBV6-3	TRBD1	CASSGDRDPYYNEQFF	TGTGCCAGCAGTGGGGACAGGGACCCCTACTACAATGAGCAGTTCTTC
-	TRBJ2-1	16	TRBV5-4	-	CASSLGGLASYNEQFF	TGTGCCAGCAGCTTGGGAGGTCTAGCTTCCTACAATGAGCAGTTCTTC
-	TRBJ2-1	16	TRBV4-1	-	CASSLNPTSSYNEQFF	TGCGCCAGCAGCCTTAACCCCACGAGCTCCTACAATGAGCAGTTCTTC
few	TRBJ1-1	16	TRBV11-2	-	CASSLEGGGANTEAFF	TGTGCCAGCAGCTTAGAAGGGGGTGGGGCAAACACTGAAGCTTTCTTT
-	TRBJ2-3	16	TRBV6-2/TRBV6-3	-	CASSFSGRYPTDTQYF	TGTGCCAGCAGTTTCTCCGGGAGATATCCCACAGATACGCAGTATTTT
-	TRBJ1-4	13	TRBV19	-	CASTGREREKLFF	TGTGCCAGTACTGGCAGGGAAAGGGAAAAACTGTTTTTT
-	TRBJ2-3	15	TRBV9	-	CASSGWEGGADTQYF	TGTGCCAGCAGCGGGTGGGAGGGGGGAGCAGATACGCAGTATTTT
-	TRBJ1-2	16	TRBV25-1	-	CASSGVRGPGGYGYTF	TGTGCCAGCAGTGGCGTGCGGGGACCGGGGGGCTATGGCTACACCTTC
-	TRBJ2-3	14	TRBV5-1	-	CASSSGVSTDTQYF	TGCGCCAGCAGCTCCGGGGTTAGCACAGATACGCAGTATTTT
-	TRBJ2-3	14	TRBV5-1	-	CASSRGDYTDTQYF	TGCGCCAGCAGCAGGGGGGACTATACAGATACGCAGTATTTT
-	TRBJ1-4	14	TRBV7-9	-	CASKGRGANEKLFF	TGTGCCAGCAAGGGGAGGGGGGCTAATGAAAAACTGTTTTTT
few	TRBJ2-7	16	TRBV11-2	-	CASSLRAGDLTYEQYF	TGTGCCAGCAGCTTAAGGGCAGGGGATTTAACCTACGAGCAGTACTTC
-	TRBJ1-1	12	TRBV5-6	-	CASSSPGLYAFF	TGTGCCAGCAGCTCCCCAGGGTTGTATGCTTTCTTT
-	TRBJ2-7	14	TRBV6-6	TRBD1	CASSYQGAPYEQYF	TGTGCCAGCAGTTACCAGGGGGCACCCTACGAGCAGTACTTC
-	TRBJ1-4	14	TRBV28	-	CASSPGQLNEKLFF	TGTGCCAGCAGCCCTGGACAGCTAAATGAAAAACTGTTTTTT
-	TRBJ1-5	11	TRBV9	-	CASGGSQPQHF	TGTGCCAGCGGGGGGAGTCAGCCCCAGCATTTT
once	TRBJ1-2	15	TRBV6-1	-	CASSEAWRANYGYTF	TGTGCCAGCAGTGAAGCCTGGAGAGCTAACTATGGCTACACCTTC
-	TRBJ2-2	17	TRBV11-2	TRBD2	CASSLFPRGRDTGELFF	TGTGCCAGCAGCTTATTCCCTCGCGGGAGGGACACCGGGGAGCTGTTTTTT
once	TRBJ2-7	18	TRBV28	-	CASSHTGGVSGPLYEQYF	TGTGCCAGCAGTCATACAGGGGGGGTATCTGGCCCTCTCTACGAGCAGTACTTC
-	TRBJ1-1	15	TRBV19	-	CASSITRGANTEAFF	TGTGCCAGTAGTATTACCCGGGGGGCGAACACTGAAGCTTTCTTT
-	TRBJ2-6	17	TRBV28	-	CASSPRPGSSGANVLTF	TGTGCCAGCAGTCCCCGCCCAGGGTCCTCTGGGGCCAACGTCCTGACTTTC